Given below is one T cell receptor beta chain in context. What it binds is not known. The data are from a study of cytomegalovirus exposure and HLA in healthy donors. Primers included in the PCR were 60 Vbeta and 13 Jbeta primers. Produced via immunoSEQ multiplex PCR; TCRdb's table is partial and in-frame only. Counted here are some 140,000 clones, about three quarters occurring once; the ten biggest clones make up around 4.1%. Whole-study findings and limits: The study listed roughly 160 cytomegalovirus-associated TCR beta chains. Later analysis suggested most CMV-associated TCR beta chains were HLA-restricted. Earlier results showed most TCR beta V segments being productive about 90% or about 30% of the time.

From germline, CDR1 is SNHLY and CDR2 FYNNEI. V lost 6 bases and J lost 1, with 16 bases in between. The CDR3 has 16 amino acids. V and J are TRBV2 and TRBJ1-5; tentative D call: TRBD1 (6 bases). The sequence was obtained from a woman in her thirties or forties in good health and CMV-seronegative. The sample consisted of PBMCs. The CDR3 sequence: CASSGGAGASNQPQHF. The CDR3 nucleotides read TGTGCCAGCAGCGGGGGGGCCGGGGCCAGCAATCAGCCCCAGCATTTT.